This T cell receptor (beta chain) derives from a study of cytomegalovirus exposure and HLA in healthy donors. General study results and limits: Rates of TCR association differed by HLA locus in a later analysis, with DRB1 highest and HLA-C lowest. As was reported, the HLA-A and HLA-B alleles of most subjects were accurately predicted from TCR beta sequences. Indistinguishable V segments, including TRBV6-2 and TRBV6-3, were excluded.

About this clone itself: Its specificity is unknown.

There are 13 residues in the CDR3. The germline V gene has CDR1 MNHEY and CDR2 SMNVEV (reference sequence). V was pared by 3 bases and J by 7 bases, with 12 bases between. PCR was performed using 60 Vbeta and 13 Jbeta primers. The repertoire was sequenced with immunoSEQ multiplex PCR; TCRdb's copy has only in-frame clones and lacks some. This table has tens of thousands of clones, less than 85% appearing once. Material for sequencing was PBMCs. The rearrangement links TRBV27 to TRBJ2-5, with D perhaps matching TRBD2 (6 bases). This receptor was identified in a young man in good health and CMV-seronegative. The chain's CDR3 is CASSFGGSVTQYF. The CDR3, as DNA: TGTGCCAGCAGTTTTGGGGGGTCGGTGACCCAGTACTTC.